The 19 T cell receptor beta chains listed next were all sequenced from one sample in a study of blood T cell repertoires in COVID-19. TCRdb's copy holds only in-frame clones and misses some; the assay was immunoSEQ multiplex PCR. The profile shows roughly 70,000 clones, over 75% of them singletons. Material for sequencing was peripheral blood. Receptor source: a human donor in a cohort sampled during active COVID-19.

The chain recombines TRBV28 with TRBJ1-1; tentative D call: TRBD1 (5 bases). Looked up from germline, CDR1 is MDHEN and CDR2 is SYDVKM. The V end was cut by 3 bases, the J end by 1 base, with 12 bases between. This CDR3 region has 15 residues. The CDR3 region is CASSFQGGRNTEAFF. The CDR3 DNA is TGTGCCAGCAGTTTTCAGGGCGGTCGGAACACTGAAGCTTTCTTT. Supplemented by reference TRBV28 and TRBJ1-1, the full variable domain reads DVKVTQSSRYLVKRTGEKVFLECVQDMDHENMFWYRQDPGLGLRLIYFSYDVKMKEKGDIPEGYSVSREKKERFSLILESASTNQTSMYLCASSFQGGRNTEAFFGQGTRLTVV.

This clone is deemed medium-sized (0.01 to 0.1%). V usage is TRBV7-8 and J usage is TRBJ2-1, with 8 bases fitting TRBD2. Losses at the gene ends were 2 bases for V and 9 bases for J; bases not matched to a gene: 0. Per the germline V gene, CDR1 is SGHVS and CDR2 is FQNEAQ. This CDR3 region has 12 residues. CDR3 residues: CASSLTSGEQFF. The CDR3 coding sequence is TGTGCCAGCAGCTTAACTAGCGGTGAGCAGTTCTTC.

This clone was recorded once. The J gene is TRBJ1-2, the V gene TRBV30; 11 bases map to TRBD1. The CDR3 contains 16 residues. V shed 2 bases, J shed 4 bases, and the junction held 9 bases outside the gene matches. CDR1 and CDR2 from the germline V gene are GTSNPN and SVGIG (reference sequence). In DNA, the CDR3 is TGTGCCTGGAGTCGAACCGGGACAGGGGGTGGCTATGGCTACACCTTC. Protein product: CAWSRTGTGGGYGYTF.

This chain joins TRBV5-1 and TRBJ2-7; TRBD2 is a possible D gene (5 bases). CDR1 and CDR2 from the germline V gene are SGHRS and YFSETQ. V lost 3 bases and J 6 bases, leaving 13 bases between the germline ends. CDR3 size: 13 residues. The CDR3 DNA is TGCGCCAGCAGCTCGGAGGCCGGACGCGAGCAGTACTTC. This sequence encodes CASSSEAGREQYF.

The chain couples TRBV19 to TRBJ1-1, with D tentatively TRBD1 (5 bases). In germline, CDR1 is LNHDA, CDR2 SQIVND (reference sequence). V lost 0 bases and J 1 base, leaving 12 bases between the germline ends. This CDR3 is 16 amino acids long. CDR3 sequence (DNA): TGTGCCAGTAGTATAGATCGACAGCGACAGAACACTGAAGCTTTCTTT. Protein: CASSIDRQRQNTEAFF.

The rearrangement joins TRBV28 to TRBJ2-7, with 12 positions matching TRBD2. The ends lost 5 bases at V and 2 bases at J; junction bases unmatched: 4. Germline CDR1 and CDR2: MDHEN and SYDVKM. The length of the CDR3 is 15 residues. The CDR3 DNA follows: TGTGCCAGCAGTGGGGGACTAGCGGGTACCTACGAGCAGTACTTC. As protein: CASSGGLAGTYEQYF.

CDR3 loop: CSVERGSGTNTGELFF. The CDR3 DNA is TGCAGCGTTGAACGGGGGAGCGGTACAAACACCGGGGAGCTGTTTTTT. The chain couples TRBV29-1 to TRBJ2-2; tentative D call: TRBD2 (6 bases). Per germline, CDR1 SQVTM and CDR2 ANQGSEA. This CDR3 is 16 amino acids long. With 2 bases removed from V and 2 bases from J, the gap between germline ends came to 15 bases.

V usage is TRBV9 and J usage is TRBJ1-6; 7 bases map to TRBD1. V lost 0 bases, J lost 7 bases, and 10 bases stayed unmatched. CDR1 SGDLS and CDR2 YYNGEE come from the germline V gene. This CDR3 region has 17 residues. For the CDR3, the DNA is TGTGCCAGCAGCGTAGATGTGTCACAGGGGAGGAATTCACCCCTCCACTTT. This sequence encodes CASSVDVSQGRNSPLHF.

This clone came up a few times. CDR3: CASSPHQSINSPLHF. DNA of the CDR3: TGTGCCAGCAGCCCCCACCAGTCCATTAATTCACCCCTCCACTTT. The rearrangement uses TRBV6-5 and TRBJ1-6; D is ambiguous. CDR1 and CDR2 (germline): MNHEY, SVGAGI. CDR3 size: 15 residues. The germline V and J ends were trimmed by 6 bases and 6 bases, with 15 bases remaining between them.

The V call is TRBV27, the J call TRBJ2-6; TRBD1 agrees at 9 bases. V was pared by 5 bases and J by 3 bases, with 5 bases of the junction left unmatched. The CDR3 is 16 residues long. Per germline, CDR1 MNHEY and CDR2 SMNVEV (reference sequence). The CDR3 is CASSRRQGGGANVLTF. For the CDR3, the DNA is TGTGCCAGCAGTCGCCGACAGGGGGGTGGGGCCAACGTCCTGACTTTC.

The V gene is TRBV7-2, the J gene TRBJ1-2; 7 bases map to TRBD1. The CDR3 runs to 16 residues. After removal of 1 base from V and 8 bases from J, the junction contained 13 bases not matched to a gene. The germline gives CDR1 SGHTA, CDR2 FQGNSA. The CDR3 sequence: CASSLDAIDRAFGYTF. CDR3 nucleotide sequence: TGTGCCAGCAGCTTAGATGCCATCGACAGGGCATTCGGCTACACCTTC.

The chain combines TRBV6-5 with TRBJ2-7; D is unresolved. Per germline, CDR1 MNHEY and CDR2 SVGAGI. CDR3 length: 13 residues. V lost 4 bases to trimming and J lost 3 bases, with 10 bases between them. This CDR3 reads CASSSLSGYEQYF. CDR3 nucleotides: TGTGCCAGCAGTTCCCTCTCGGGCTACGAGCAGTACTTC.

This clone was recorded a few times. The genes are TRBV5-1 and TRBJ1-2; 7 bases are a match to TRBD1. The CDR3 has 14 amino acids. The V gene's germline CDR1 is SGHRS and CDR2 YFSETQ. V lost 0 bases, J lost 8 bases, and 7 bases stayed unmatched. CDR3 protein: CASSLAPGTVGYTF. In DNA form, the CDR3 reads TGCGCCAGCAGCTTGGCCCCCGGGACAGTGGGCTACACCTTC. The complete variable domain, with remaining parts taken from reference TRBV5-1 and TRBJ1-2, reads KAGVTQTPRYLIKTRGQQVTLSCSPISGHRSVSWYQQTPGQGLQFLFEYFSETQRNKGNFPGRFSGRQFSNSRSEMNVSTLELGDSALYLCASSLAPGTVGYTFGSGTRLTVV.

The V gene is TRBV23-1, the J gene TRBJ2-7, with TRBD2 as a possible D gene (6 bases). TRBV23-1 is identified as an open reading frame with a role that is uncertain. Between the trimmed V and J ends, which lost 2 bases and 1 base, there was a span of 9 bases. This CDR3 is built from 14 residues. The CDR3 sequence: CASSQVGLSYEQYF. The CDR3 coding sequence is TGCGCCAGCAGTCAAGTCGGACTATCCTACGAGCAGTACTTC.

The genes are TRBV7-2 and TRBJ2-1; the match to TRBD2 covers 9 bases. This CDR3 spans 15 amino acids. J lost 13 bases, V lost 3 bases, and 13 bases had no gene match. In germline, CDR1 is SGHTA, CDR2 FQGNSA. For the CDR3, the DNA is TGTGCCAGCAGCTTTAGCGGGAGATCCCTCACGGGCCAGTTCTTC. Translating it yields CASSFSGRSLTGQFF.

This rearrangement joins TRBV18 to TRBJ2-2; 13 nucleotides match TRBD2. Germline V gene lookup returns CDR1 KGHSH and CDR2 LQKENI. Trimming removed 2 bases from V and 0 bases from J; junction bases left unmatched: 0. This CDR3 region has 17 residues. CDR3 DNA sequence: TGTGCCAGCTCACCAGGGACTAGCGGGACGAACACCGGGGAGCTGTTTTTT. Residues: CASSPGTSGTNTGELFF.

The V gene is TRBV28, the J gene TRBJ2-3; possible D gene TRBD1, 5 bases. This CDR3 has 15 residues. V was trimmed by 4 bases and J by 1 base, leaving 12 bases between them. Germline loops: CDR1 MDHEN, CDR2 SYDVKM. DNA of the CDR3: TGTGCCAGCAGTTCCAAAGGGGCTCGCACAGATACGCAGTATTTT. It specifies CASSSKGARTDTQYF.

This clone was recorded only once. V is TRBV6-1 and J is TRBJ2-6, with TRBD1 matching over 8 bases. Germline lookup yields CDR1 MNHNS and CDR2 SASEGT. CDR3 size: 19 residues. Trimming cost V 2 bases and J 0 bases; bases outside gene matches: 9. CDR3 DNA sequence: TGTGCCAGCAGTGAATTTGCGACAGGGGCCCGCTCTGGGGCCAACGTCCTGACTTTC. Translating gives CASSEFATGARSGANVLTF.

The chain links TRBV7-9 to TRBJ1-5; TRBD1 matches at 7 bases. Unmatched junction bases numbered 8, after V lost 5 bases and J lost 7 bases. The CDR3 loop spans 14 amino acids. Germline V gene data show CDR1 as SEHNR and CDR2 as FQNEAQ (reference sequence). CDR3 protein: CASSDRGGGQPQHF. CDR3 bases: TGTGCCAGCAGCGACCGAGGGGGCGGCCAGCCCCAGCATTTT. Based on the CDR3 plus reference TRBV7-9 and TRBJ1-5, the full variable domain is DTGVSQNPRHKITKRGQNVTFRCDPISEHNRLYWYRQTLGQGPEFLTYFQNEAQLEKSRLLSDRFSAERPKGSFSTLEIQRTEQGDSAMYLCASSDRGGGQPQHFGDGTRLSIL.